Listed here are 20 T cell receptor beta chains from one sample, sequenced in a study of cytomegalovirus exposure and HLA in healthy donors. The PCR was carried out with 60 Vbeta primers and 13 Jbeta primers. Only in-frame clones appear in the TCRdb table, and some are missing; sequencing was by immunoSEQ multiplex PCR. The sample consists of some 98,000 clones, roughly 81% of them appearing once. Sequenced: PBMCs. The receptors come from a middle-aged man in good health and CMV-seronegative.

The V gene is TRBV5-1, the J gene TRBJ1-3; D is possibly TRBD1 (5 bases). Germline values: CDR1 SGHRS, CDR2 YFSETQ. Trimming removed 0 bases from V and 0 bases from J, with 7 bases in between. The CDR3 has 15 amino acids. The CDR3 region is CASSLAGGSGNTIYF. The CDR3 nucleotides read TGCGCCAGCAGCTTGGCCGGGGGCTCTGGAAACACCATATATTTT.

This clone occurred once. The chain's CDR3 is CASTEGQVPNQPQHF. CDR3 sequence (DNA): TGTGCCAGCACCGAGGGACAGGTCCCCAATCAGCCCCAGCATTTT. The V and J genes are TRBV6-1 and TRBJ1-5, with 8 bases that match TRBD1. The germline CDR1 and CDR2 sequences are MNHNS and SASEGT. After removal of 7 bases from V and 3 bases from J, the junction contained 8 bases not matched to a gene. The CDR3 loop spans 15 amino acids.

The chain is built from TRBV5-4 and TRBJ2-1; 8 bases match TRBD2. Germline CDR1 and CDR2: SGHNT and YYREEE (reference sequence). The V segment lost 6 bases and the J segment 1 base; nucleotides outside the gene matches: 3. The CDR3 has 14 residues. CDR3 protein: CASNERGSYNEQFF. The CDR3 coding sequence is TGTGCCAGCAACGAGCGGGGGTCCTACAATGAGCAGTTCTTC.

The V and J genes are TRBV5-6 and TRBJ2-1; 9 positions agree with TRBD2. The length of the CDR3 is 15 residues. V dropped 2 bases and J dropped 8; count of bases not matched to a gene: 8. Germline lookup yields CDR1 SGHDT and CDR2 YYEEEE. The CDR3 DNA reads TGTGCCAGCAGCTTCCCAGCGGGGGGTTGGGATGAGCAGTTCTTC. Encoded protein: CASSFPAGGWDEQFF. The whole variable domain, filled in from reference TRBV5-6 and TRBJ2-1, reads DAGVTQSPTHLIKTRGQQVTLRCSPKSGHDTVSWYQQALGQGPQFIFQYYEEEERQRGNFPDRFSGHQFPNYSSELNVNALLLGDSALYLCASSFPAGGWDEQFFGPGTRLTVL.

The genes are TRBV7-7 and TRBJ2-5, with D possibly TRBD1 on 6 matching bases. The CDR3 sequence is 14 residues long. The V and J ends lost 6 bases and 0 bases respectively, with 11 bases between them. Germline V CDR1 and CDR2: SSHAT, FNYEAQ (reference sequence). The CDR3 DNA reads TGTGCCAGCAGTCCCGGGACACACCAAGAGACCCAGTACTTC. Its protein is CASSPGTHQETQYF.

V usage is TRBV19 and J usage is TRBJ1-2; D uncertain. Per germline, CDR1 LNHDA and CDR2 SQIVND (reference sequence). V was pared by 10 bases and J by 0 bases, with 12 bases between. The CDR3 runs to 13 residues. CDR3 amino acids: CATTQAANYGYTF. The CDR3, as DNA: TGTGCCACTACACAAGCGGCTAACTATGGCTACACCTTC. The full variable domain, in which reference TRBV19 and TRBJ1-2 provide the parts outside the CDR3, is DGGITQSPKYLFRKEGQNVTLSCEQNLNHDAMYWYRQDPGQGLRLIYYSQIVNDFQKGDIAEGYSVSREKKESFPLTVTSAQKNPTAFYLCATTQAANYGYTFGSGTRLTVV.

The rearrangement links TRBV10-3 to TRBJ2-5, with no clear D. The CDR3 has 12 amino acids. The germline V gene has CDR1 ENHRY and CDR2 SYGVKD. V was shortened by 4 bases and J by 5 bases, with 8 bases between the two germline ends. The CDR3 here is CAISASQETQYF. CDR3 coding DNA: TGTGCCATCAGTGCCTCACAGGAGACCCAGTACTTC.

The rearrangement uses TRBV19 and TRBJ1-5; D might be TRBD1 (6 bases). The CDR3 is 18 amino acids. Trimming left V 3 bases short and J 0 bases short, with 18 bases between. Germline values: CDR1 LNHDA, CDR2 SQIVND (reference sequence). Here the CDR3 reads CASSMGSGADYSNQPQHF. The DNA of the CDR3 is TGTGCCAGTAGTATGGGCTCAGGGGCCGATTATAGCAATCAGCCCCAGCATTTT.

The count of this clone is one. This chain links TRBV18 with TRBJ2-3; D is uncertain. The CDR3 length is 11 residues. The germline V gene has CDR1 KGHSH and CDR2 LQKENI. With 3 bases removed from V and 6 bases from J, the gap between germline ends came to 4 bases. This CDR3 reads CASSPEDTQYF. As DNA, the CDR3 is TGTGCCAGCTCACCCGAGGATACGCAGTATTTT.

This chain joins TRBV4-1 and TRBJ2-7; TRBD1 aligns across 11 bases. CDR1 is MGHRA, CDR2 YSYEKL, per germline. The CDR3 is 15 residues long. Losses at the gene ends were 1 base for V and 4 bases for J; bases not matched to a gene: 3. The DNA of the CDR3 is TGCGCCAGCAGCCAAGGGACAGGGGGCTCATACGAGCAGTACTTC. It translates to CASSQGTGGSYEQYF.

The chain couples TRBV5-5 to TRBJ1-2; 7 positions agree with TRBD1. Losses at the gene ends were 0 bases for V and 4 bases for J; bases not matched to a gene: 6. Germline loops: CDR1 SGHKS, CDR2 YYEKEE (reference sequence). The CDR3 covers 15 residues. The CDR3 spells CASSLDGQASYGYTF. CDR3 coding DNA: TGTGCCAGCAGCTTGGATGGACAGGCTTCCTATGGCTACACCTTC.

This clone was picked up a small number of times. This chain uses TRBV14 with TRBJ2-1; 8 nucleotides line up with TRBD1. J gave up 4 bases and V 5 bases, and 7 bases lay outside the gene matches. The CDR3 has 15 amino acids. The V gene's germline CDR1 is SGHDN and CDR2 FVKESK. CDR3 amino acids: CASSDRDRRYNEQFF. The CDR3 coding sequence is TGTGCCAGCAGCGACCGGGACAGGAGGTACAATGAGCAGTTCTTC. Together with reference TRBV14 and TRBJ2-1, the CDR3 gives the full variable domain: EAGVTQFPSHSVIEKGQTVTLRCDPISGHDNLYWYRRVMGKEIKFLLHFVKESKQDESGMPNNRFLAERTGGTYSTLKVQPAELEDSGVYFCASSDRDRRYNEQFFGPGTRLTVL.

The chain recombines TRBV11-2 with TRBJ2-3; 12 bases are shared with TRBD2. V lost 5 bases and J lost 3; bases outside the gene matches: 3. Germline lookup yields CDR1 SGHAT and CDR2 FQNNGV. CDR3 length: 15 residues. The CDR3 nucleotides read TGTGCCAGCAGCCTGACTAGCGGGAGAACAGATACGCAGTATTTT. Translated: CASSLTSGRTDTQYF. Looking up the rest from reference TRBV11-2 and TRBJ2-3 gives the full variable domain: EAGVAQSPRYKIIEKRQSVAFWCNPISGHATLYWYQQILGQGPKLLIQFQNNGVVDDSQLPKDRFSAERLKGVDSTLKIQPAKLEDSAVYLCASSLTSGRTDTQYFGPGTRLTVL.

V and J are TRBV19 and TRBJ1-4, with D maybe TRBD1 (6 bases). The CDR3 runs 13 residues. The V end was cut by 7 bases, the J end by 8 bases, with 14 bases between. CDR1 and CDR2 (germline): LNHDA, SQIVND (reference sequence). In DNA, the CDR3 is TGTGCCAGTAACGCAGGGGTAATCGAAAAACTGTTTTTT. Protein: CASNAGVIEKLFF. The complete variable domain, with remaining parts taken from reference TRBV19 and TRBJ1-4, reads DGGITQSPKYLFRKEGQNVTLSCEQNLNHDAMYWYRQDPGQGLRLIYYSQIVNDFQKGDIAEGYSVSREKKESFPLTVTSAQKNPTAFYLCASNAGVIEKLFFGSGTQLSVL.

The chain has TRBV6-1 and TRBJ1-5; D unresolved. The CDR3 loop spans 16 amino acids. Deletions cut 4 bases from V and 0 bases from J, with 13 bases between. Germline V gene data show CDR1 as MNHNS and CDR2 as SASEGT. This CDR3 reads CASSGKEAHSNQPQHF. DNA of the CDR3: TGTGCCAGCAGTGGCAAGGAGGCTCATAGCAATCAGCCCCAGCATTTT.

This chain connects TRBV9 to TRBJ1-1; 7 positions agree with TRBD1. V was clipped by 5 bases and J by 5 bases; unmatched bases: 9. This CDR3 comprises 14 residues. The germline gives CDR1 SGDLS, CDR2 YYNGEE. CDR3 sequence (DNA): TGTGCCAGCAGTCGGACAGGCTCAAGTACTGAAGCTTTCTTT. This translates into CASSRTGSSTEAFF.

V is TRBV7-9 and J is TRBJ1-2; TRBD1 aligns across 11 bases. V dropped 5 bases and J dropped 8; count of bases not matched to a gene: 7. Germline V CDR1 and CDR2: SEHNR, FQNEAQ (reference sequence). The CDR3 is 14 residues long. The CDR3: CASSRGTGGEGYTF. The CDR3 nucleotides are TGTGCCAGCAGCCGTGGGACAGGGGGGGAAGGCTACACCTTC.

The rearrangement uses TRBV6-5 and TRBJ2-2; D gene uncertain. CDR1 MNHEY and CDR2 SVGAGI come from the germline V gene. The CDR3 has 15 residues. Trimming removed 0 bases from V and 5 bases from J, with 10 bases in between. CDR3 bases: TGTGCCAGCAGTTACTCTAGTTTAGCAACCGGGGAGCTGTTTTTT. This gives the protein CASSYSSLATGELFF.

The V and J genes are TRBV6-1 and TRBJ2-4; 9 positions agree with TRBD1. There are 15 residues in the CDR3. Germline-derived CDR1 and CDR2 are MNHNS and SASEGT. The J segment lost 9 bases and the V segment lost 5 bases, leaving 11 bases of the junction unmatched. CDR3 bases: TGTGCCAGCAGTCTTAACAGGGGGCAATTCGGCATTCAGTACTTC. Encoded protein: CASSLNRGQFGIQYF.

The gene calls are TRBV10-2 and TRBJ2-6, with TRBD1 matching over 9 bases. Germline assignment: CDR1 WSHSY and CDR2 SAAADI. This CDR3 has 19 residues. The V gene end was trimmed by 7 bases and the J gene end by 4 bases; junction bases not matched to a gene: 17. CDR3 sequence (DNA): TGCGCCAGCACCCGACCCTTTACAGGGGGCGCTCTGGGGGCCAACGTCCTGACTTTC. This gives the protein CASTRPFTGGALGANVLTF.